The clone carrying this TCR beta chain was recorded once. This specimen comes from a study of blood T cell repertoires in COVID-19. Study information: Some COVID-19 samples were acute and others convalescent; all came from the United States, Italy and Spain.

The V end lost 4 bases, the J end lost 2 bases, and 18 bases lay between the germline ends. There are 17 residues in the CDR3. Germline lookup yields CDR1 SGHTA and CDR2 FQGNSA. Original methodology: Counts of nucleated cells, estimated from reference gene primer amplification, were obtained. Data came from immunoSEQ multiplex PCR; TCRdb stores just in-frame clones and leaves some out. D and trimming come from the DNA, and the V and J calls and clone size come from that table. The table includes approximately 470,000 clones, 70% to 90% detected once. The J gene is TRBJ1-3, the V gene TRBV7-2; D is perhaps TRBD1 (5 bases). The sample was peripheral blood. The source of this sequence is a human donor in a cohort sampled during active COVID-19. The CDR3 protein is CASSSRWGGAAGNTIYF. The CDR3 DNA sequence: TGTGCCAGCAGCTCTCGCTGGGGAGGGGCAGCTGGAAACACCATATATTTT.